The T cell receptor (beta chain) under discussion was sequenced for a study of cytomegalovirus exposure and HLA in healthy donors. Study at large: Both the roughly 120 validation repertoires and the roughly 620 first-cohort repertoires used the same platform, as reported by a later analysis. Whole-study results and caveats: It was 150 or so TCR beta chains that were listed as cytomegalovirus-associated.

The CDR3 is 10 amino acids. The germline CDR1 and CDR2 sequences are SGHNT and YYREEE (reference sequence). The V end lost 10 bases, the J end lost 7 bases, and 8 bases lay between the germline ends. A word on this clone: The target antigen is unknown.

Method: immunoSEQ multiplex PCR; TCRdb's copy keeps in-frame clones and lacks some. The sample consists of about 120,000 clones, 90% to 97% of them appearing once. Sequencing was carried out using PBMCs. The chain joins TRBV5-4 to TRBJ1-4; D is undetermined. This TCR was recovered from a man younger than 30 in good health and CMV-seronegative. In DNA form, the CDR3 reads TGTGCCTTTGAGGGTGAAAAACTGTTTTTT. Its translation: CAFEGEKLFF. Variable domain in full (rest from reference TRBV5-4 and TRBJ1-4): ETGVTQSPTHLIKTRGQQVTLRCSSQSGHNTVSWYQQALGQGPQFIFQYYREEENGRGNFPPRFSGLQFPNYSSELNVNALELDDSALYLCAFEGEKLFFGSGTQLSVL.